The entry below gives a single T cell receptor beta chain sequence along with its context. Other DNA sequences of this sample code for an identical CDR3. Up to about 2 ug genomic DNA was used for TCRB CDR3 amplification. Sequenced by immunoSEQ multiplex PCR; TCRdb stores in-frame clones only, minus some. The sample lists about 50,000 clones, 75% to 90% seen once, with roughly 5.3% in the top ten. Time point: after dendritic cell vaccination, including at tumor progression/relapse. PBMC sampling occurred before vaccination, two weeks after the third dose, and at progression. This entry belongs to a study of glioma-infiltrating T cells after dendritic cell vaccination. On the study more broadly: Autologous tumor lysate was loaded overnight onto monocyte-derived dendritic cells grown less than 8 days with IL-4 and GM-CSF.

The CDR3 runs 16 residues. V lost 3 bases and J lost 5, with 19 bases in between. The germline V gene encodes CDR1 MGHRA and CDR2 YSYEKL. The chain has TRBV4-1 and TRBJ1-1; the D is unclear. The TCR sequence derives from a human donor with glioblastoma. The specimen was blood, collected after dendritic cell vaccination. The CDR3 reads CASSQAWKQFGTEAFF. In nucleotides, the CDR3 is TGCGCCAGCAGCCAGGCATGGAAGCAATTCGGGACTGAAGCTTTCTTT.